The 25 T cell receptor beta chains given below trace back to one sample, sequenced in a study of blood T cell repertoires in COVID-19. Using immunoSEQ multiplex PCR, the repertoire was profiled, and TCRdb retains in-frame clones only, with some absent. The sample holds about 61,000 clones; 70% to 90% are singletons and the top ten take approximately 4%. Sample: peripheral blood. These receptors all stem from a human donor in a cohort sampled during active COVID-19.

This chain uses TRBV3-1 (or the pseudogene TRBV3-2) with TRBJ2-7; D is ambiguous. V was cut by 2 bases and J by 0 bases, with 11 bases left in between. The CDR3 totals 15 residues. Germline CDR1 is LGHDT and CDR2 is YNNKEL (reference sequence). DNA for the CDR3: TGTGCCAGCAGCCAACCCCCCGGCGGCTCCTACGAGCAGTACTTC. It codes for CASSQPPGGSYEQYF.

This clone was seen once. The chain is built from TRBV3-1 (or the pseudogene TRBV3-2) and TRBJ2-5, with 8 bases identical to TRBD2. V shed 1 base and J 4 bases; nucleotides not matched to a gene: 5. CDR3 size: 15 residues. CDR1 LGHDT and CDR2 YNNKEL come from the germline V gene (reference sequence). Here the CDR3 reads CASSQGAGESETQYF. In DNA, the CDR3 is TGTGCCAGCAGCCAAGGAGCGGGAGAGTCAGAGACCCAGTACTTC.

The gene calls are TRBV28 and TRBJ2-5; D not resolved. The germline gives CDR1 MDHEN, CDR2 SYDVKM. The CDR3 length is 12 residues. The V end was cut by 5 bases, the J end by 5 bases, with 9 bases between. This CDR3 reads CASSPTGETQYF. The CDR3 DNA reads TGTGCCAGCAGTCCAACCGGGGAGACCCAGTACTTC.

The CDR3 here is CASSYVSSGGANEQFF. The CDR3 region has the DNA TGTGCCAGCAGTTACGTCTCTAGCGGGGGGGCGAATGAGCAGTTCTTC. The chain couples TRBV6-6 to TRBJ2-1; 12 nucleotides align to TRBD2. V was clipped by 2 bases and J by 7 bases; unmatched bases: 6. The germline gives CDR1 MNHNY, CDR2 SVGAGI (reference sequence). The CDR3 spans 16 residues.

This clone appeared once. The V call is TRBV5-1, the J call TRBJ1-2; no clear D. This CDR3 is built from 16 residues. The V end lost 2 bases, the J end lost 4 bases, and 18 bases lay between the germline ends. CDR1 and CDR2 from the germline V gene are SGHRS and YFSETQ. In nucleotides, the CDR3 is TGCGCCAGCAGCTTATTACCCAGGTCGAATCTCTATGGCTACACCTTC. This translates into CASSLLPRSNLYGYTF.

This clone was counted only a few times. The chain recombines TRBV5-4 with TRBJ2-7, with D tentatively TRBD2 (6 bases). The CDR3 runs to 12 residues. Between the trimmed V and J ends, which lost 4 bases and 3 bases, there was a span of 8 bases. Germline assignment: CDR1 SGHNT and CDR2 YYREEE (reference sequence). The CDR3 DNA follows: TGTGCCAGCAGCCGGGACTTCTACGAGCAGTACTTC. Amino acids: CASSRDFYEQYF.

The CDR3 DNA reads TGTGCCAGCAGTTTGTTTACTAGCGGGAGCCACAATGAGCAGTTCTTC. This encodes CASSLFTSGSHNEQFF. This rearrangement joins TRBV28 to TRBJ2-1; 11 nucleotides match TRBD2. Trimming took 3 bases from V and 5 from J; bases not matched to a gene: 6. Germline CDR1 MDHEN, CDR2 SYDVKM. The CDR3 covers 16 residues.

J is TRBJ1-2 and V is TRBV5-1; a weak D match, TRBD1 (6 bases). The CDR3 length is 14 residues. In germline, CDR1 is SGHRS, CDR2 YFSETQ. The V gene lost 0 bases and the J gene lost 2 bases, with 8 bases spanning the gap. CDR3 sequence reads: CASSLGTGNYGYTF. The DNA of the CDR3 is TGCGCCAGCAGCTTGGGAACAGGGAACTATGGCTACACCTTC.

The CDR3 DNA sequence: TGTGCCAGCTCACCGGGGGCGGGAGGGCCGTATGAGCAGTTCTTC. It specifies CASSPGAGGPYEQFF. This chain connects TRBV18 to TRBJ2-1; 9 nucleotides match TRBD2. The J segment lost 8 bases and the V segment lost 3 bases, leaving 8 bases of the junction unmatched. Germline CDR1 KGHSH, CDR2 LQKENI. This CDR3 comprises 15 residues.

CDR3 in DNA: TGTGCCAGCAGCGTAGGCCCCCGCCAGGTGAACACTGAAGCTTTCTTT. Its translation is CASSVGPRQVNTEAFF. The gene calls are TRBV9 and TRBJ1-1; D is uncertain. The CDR3 length is 16 residues. V was clipped by 0 bases and J by 0 bases, with 12 bases between them. Per germline, CDR1 SGDLS and CDR2 YYNGEE.

The genes are TRBV19 and TRBJ1-1; TRBD1 matches 7 bases. After removal of 5 bases from V and 4 bases from J, the junction contained 10 bases not matched to a gene. The CDR3 is made up of 15 amino acids. Germline values: CDR1 LNHDA, CDR2 SQIVND (reference sequence). The CDR3 sequence: CASSPRDSLGTEAFF. DNA of the CDR3: TGTGCCAGTAGTCCCCGGGACAGCCTGGGCACTGAAGCTTTCTTT. Together with reference TRBV19 and TRBJ1-1, the CDR3 gives the full variable domain: DGGITQSPKYLFRKEGQNVTLSCEQNLNHDAMYWYRQDPGQGLRLIYYSQIVNDFQKGDIAEGYSVSREKKESFPLTVTSAQKNPTAFYLCASSPRDSLGTEAFFGQGTRLTVV.

In DNA, the CDR3 is TGTGCCTGGAGTGTAGACGGGAGGGCCTTCACAGATACGCAGTATTTT. Translating gives CAWSVDGRAFTDTQYF. This sequence joins TRBV30 and TRBJ2-3; 8 bases are shared with TRBD2. The CDR3 consists of 16 residues. V was clipped by 0 bases and J by 2 bases; unmatched bases: 7. Germline CDR1 is GTSNPN and CDR2 is SVGIG (reference sequence).

The rearrangement joins TRBV6-1 to TRBJ2-7; D perhaps matches TRBD2 (6 bases). The length of the CDR3 is 19 residues. CDR1 and CDR2 from the germline V gene are MNHNS and SASEGT. Trimming removed 0 bases from V and 2 bases from J, with 23 bases in between. CDR3 bases: TGTGCCAGCAGTGAAGCGGGGGTTTACCAGTGGGAGGCGCCCTACGAGCAGTACTTC. Amino acid sequence: CASSEAGVYQWEAPYEQYF.

The chain combines TRBV4-3 with TRBJ2-7; 11 bases agree with TRBD2. Trimming took 4 bases from V and 2 from J; bases not matched to a gene: 4. Germline values: CDR1 LGHNA, CDR2 YSLEER. CDR3 length: 15 residues. CDR3 sequence (DNA): TGCGCCAGCAGCCCACTAGCGGGGGCCGCCTACGAGCAGTACTTC. Amino acid sequence: CASSPLAGAAYEQYF.

This clone was counted only a few times. CDR3 nucleotide sequence: TGTGCCAGCAGCCAAATGTCTAATCAGCCCCAGCATTTT. This encodes CASSQMSNQPQHF. This chain links TRBV3-1 (or the pseudogene TRBV3-2) with TRBJ1-5; D is uncertain. The V and J ends lost 2 bases and 4 bases respectively, with 6 bases between them. This CDR3 is built from 13 residues. CDR1 and CDR2 (germline): LGHDT, YNNKEL (reference sequence).

The rearrangement links TRBV25-1 to TRBJ2-7; maybe TRBD1 (6 bases). Trimming cost V 7 bases and J 4 bases, with 11 bases left between them. CDR3 size: 12 residues. The germline V gene has CDR1 MGHDK and CDR2 SYGVNS. This chain's CDR3 is CASTGQIYEQYF. CDR3 DNA: TGTGCCAGCACAGGACAGATTTACGAGCAGTACTTC.

The chain combines TRBV11-2 with TRBJ1-3; the D gene is possibly TRBD1 (5 bases). V lost 5 bases, J lost 7 bases, and 18 bases lay in between. CDR1 and CDR2 (germline): SGHAT, FQNNGV. This CDR3 is built from 15 residues. The CDR3 DNA reads as TGTGCCAGCAGCCCTATGGGAGGGGTTGGGAACACCATATATTTT. Protein product: CASSPMGGVGNTIYF.

This chain uses TRBV4-1 with TRBJ1-1, with 9 bases that match TRBD1. CDR1 is MGHRA and CDR2 is YSYEKL in the germline V gene. With 1 base clipped from V and 4 bases from J, the junction kept 4 bases outside the gene matches. The CDR3 loop spans 15 amino acids. This CDR3 reads CASSQVGQGGTEAFF. CDR3 DNA sequence: TGCGCCAGCAGCCAAGTGGGACAGGGTGGCACTGAAGCTTTCTTT.

The chain combines TRBV11-2 with TRBJ2-5, with TRBD1 identical over 12 bases. From germline, CDR1 is SGHAT and CDR2 FQNNGV. The CDR3 contains 16 residues. V dropped 0 bases and J dropped 4; count of bases not matched to a gene: 3. The CDR3 DNA sequence: TGTGCCAGCAGCTTAGATTGGGACAGGGGGCTAGAGACCCAGTACTTC. Translation: CASSLDWDRGLETQYF.

The genes are TRBV7-2 and TRBJ1-1; tentatively, D is TRBD1 (5 bases). Deletions cut 0 bases from V and 4 bases from J, with 9 bases between. CDR1 is SGHTA and CDR2 is FQGNSA in the germline V gene. There are 14 residues in the CDR3. For the CDR3, the DNA is TGTGCCAGCAGCTTAGCCGCGGGGCCCACTGAAGCTTTCTTT. Amino acids: CASSLAAGPTEAFF.

The chain employs TRBV7-2 and TRBJ2-7; D might be TRBD1 (6 bases). Trimming cost V 1 base and J 7 bases, with 14 bases left between them. The CDR3 runs to 14 residues. Germline CDR1 is SGHTA and CDR2 is FQGNSA. CDR3 sequence reads: CASSLEPGVGEQYF. For the CDR3, the DNA is TGTGCCAGCAGCTTAGAGCCAGGGGTGGGGGAGCAGTACTTC.

The rearrangement uses TRBV9 and TRBJ2-1; 10 nucleotides align to TRBD2. The CDR3 is made up of 15 amino acids. V trimming: 4 bases; J trimming: 9 bases; junction bases outside the gene matches: 10. Germline V gives CDR1 SGDLS, CDR2 YYNGEE. The CDR3 sequence: CASSPSGRAGLEQFF. The CDR3 DNA follows: TGTGCCAGCAGCCCGAGCGGGAGGGCCGGACTTGAGCAGTTCTTC.

V usage is TRBV5-1 and J usage is TRBJ2-5, with 7 nucleotides matching TRBD1. V lost 0 bases, J lost 3 bases, and 5 bases stayed unmatched. CDR1 SGHRS and CDR2 YFSETQ come from the germline V gene. CDR3 size: 15 residues. In nucleotides, the CDR3 is TGCGCCAGCAGCTTGGTATCTGGGACAGAAGAGACCCAGTACTTC. Translating gives CASSLVSGTEETQYF. The full variable domain, in which reference TRBV5-1 and TRBJ2-5 provide the parts outside the CDR3, is KAGVTQTPRYLIKTRGQQVTLSCSPISGHRSVSWYQQTPGQGLQFLFEYFSETQRNKGNFPGRFSGRQFSNSRSEMNVSTLELGDSALYLCASSLVSGTEETQYFGPGTRLLVL.

The J gene is TRBJ2-4, the V gene TRBV6-5, with TRBD2 matching over 14 bases. The V gene's germline CDR1 is MNHEY and CDR2 SVGAGI. The V gene end was trimmed by 8 bases and the J gene end by 15 bases; junction bases not matched to a gene: 9. This CDR3 is 13 amino acids long. The CDR3 loop reads CASGGLAGGGRYF. CDR3 bases: TGTGCCAGCGGAGGACTAGCGGGGGGCGGGAGGTACTTC.

The chain joins TRBV14 to TRBJ2-3; the match to TRBD2 covers 10 bases. The V segment lost 0 bases and the J segment 0 bases; nucleotides outside the gene matches: 3. Germline V gives CDR1 SGHDN, CDR2 FVKESK. The length of the CDR3 is 17 residues. CDR3 bases: TGTGCCAGCAGCCAAGAGTGGACTAGCGGAAGCACAGATACGCAGTATTTT. Residues: CASSQEWTSGSTDTQYF.